These T cell receptor beta chains were read from a single sample in a study of blood T cell repertoires in COVID-19. Data came from immunoSEQ multiplex PCR; TCRdb stores just in-frame clones and leaves some out. The table shows roughly 410,000 clones, with 70% to 90% occurring only once. Sequencing was performed on peripheral blood. Receptor source: a woman in her thirties or forties with COVID-19, enrolled during active disease. Both conserved end residues are part of each CDR3. Each record gives: J gene, V gene, CDR3 length, clone size, D gene, CDR3 protein, CDR3 DNA. The D gene is left open where the match is weak. Clone size appears in some rows only: once, few, many, or a class for an expanded clone.

TRBJ1-2 | TRBV7-8 | 14 | once | TRBD1 | CASSLSQGSYGYTF | TGTGCCAGCAGCCTATCACAGGGGAGCTATGGCTACACCTTC
TRBJ2-7 | TRBV5-4 | 15 | . | . | CASSRSGTTLYEQYF | TGTGCCAGCAGCAGGTCCGGGACAACCCTGTACGAGCAGTACTTC
TRBJ1-2 | TRBV7-8 | 14 | . | . | CASSLVGGAEGYTF | TGTGCCAGCAGCTTAGTCGGGGGGGCGGAAGGCTACACCTTC
TRBJ2-2 | TRBV19 | 17 | . | TRBD2 | CASRKPGGPVNTGELFF | TGTGCCAGCCGTAAGCCGGGGGGGCCTGTGAACACCGGGGAGCTGTTTTTT
TRBJ1-1 | TRBV12-3/TRBV12-4 | 12 | . | . | CASSLVSTEAFF | TGTGCCAGCAGCCTTGTGAGCACTGAAGCTTTCTTT
TRBJ2-3 | TRBV7-2 | 15 | . | . | CASSLGGPSTDTQYF | TGTGCCAGCAGCCTCGGGGGGCCCAGCACAGATACGCAGTATTTT
TRBJ2-1 | TRBV28 | 16 | . | TRBD2 | CASSLSLGLAGHEQFF | TGTGCCAGCAGTCTTAGCCTCGGACTAGCGGGACATGAGCAGTTCTTC
TRBJ2-4 | TRBV19 | 18 | . | TRBD1 | CASSIGGTGSLGKNIQYF | TGTGCCAGTAGTATTGGAGGGACAGGGAGTTTAGGCAAAAACATTCAGTACTTC
TRBJ2-1 | TRBV15 | 16 | . | TRBD2 | CATSRETTGGPHEQFF | TGTGCCACCAGCAGAGAGACCACGGGAGGGCCTCATGAGCAGTTCTTC
TRBJ2-5 | TRBV11-3 | 14 | . | TRBD1 | CASSETGFEETQYF | TGTGCCAGCAGCGAGACAGGGTTTGAGGAGACCCAGTACTTC
TRBJ1-1 | TRBV3-1/TRBV3-2 | 12 | few | . | CATTTIVTEAFF | TGTGCCACCACGACAATCGTCACTGAAGCTTTCTTT
TRBJ1-1 | TRBV7-2 | 15 | . | . | CASSFFFRGNTEAFF | TGTGCCAGCAGCTTTTTCTTCCGGGGGAACACTGAAGCTTTCTTT
TRBJ2-7 | TRBV5-4 | 15 | . | TRBD2 | CASSLRSGRGYEQYF | TGTGCCAGCAGCTTGCGGAGCGGGAGGGGCTACGAGCAGTACTTC
TRBJ1-1 | TRBV5-1 | 15 | . | . | CASSPMDRQNTEAFF | TGCGCCAGCAGCCCCATGGACAGACAGAACACTGAAGCTTTCTTT
TRBJ1-1 | TRBV19 | 16 | . | . | CASSGYYRDLNTEAFF | TGTGCCAGTAGCGGATATTACAGGGACCTGAACACTGAAGCTTTCTTT
TRBJ1-1 | TRBV4-2 | 16 | . | . | CASSQEIRSRNTEAFF | TGTGCCAGCAGCCAAGAGATTCGAAGTAGGAACACTGAAGCTTTCTTT
TRBJ2-2 | TRBV30 | 14 | . | TRBD1 | CAWQGTGMSGELFF | TGTGCCTGGCAAGGGACAGGGATGAGCGGGGAGCTGTTTTTT
TRBJ2-2 | TRBV27 | 12 | . | . | CASRSQTGELFF | TGTGCCAGCAGGAGTCAAACCGGGGAGCTGTTTTTT
TRBJ1-1 | TRBV4-3 | 15 | . | TRBD1 | CASSGRQGANTEAFF | TGCGCCAGCAGCGGACGACAGGGGGCAAACACTGAAGCTTTCTTT
TRBJ1-4 | TRBV27 | 15 | . | . | CASSLLVGGREKLFF | TGTGCCAGCAGTTTATTAGTTGGAGGGAGAGAAAAACTGTTTTTT
TRBJ1-5 | TRBV15 | 16 | . | TRBD1 | CATSRVGQGAGQPQHF | TGTGCCACCAGCAGAGTAGGGCAGGGGGCGGGACAGCCCCAGCATTTT
TRBJ2-1 | TRBV27 | 13 | . | . | CASSLFTGDEQFF | TGTGCCAGCAGTTTATTTACGGGGGATGAGCAGTTCTTC
TRBJ1-3 | TRBV15 | 15 | once | . | CATRDLQGPGNTIYF | TGTGCCACCAGGGATTTACAGGGACCTGGAAACACCATATATTTT
TRBJ1-5 | TRBV9 | 13 | once | . | CASSVDSGRPQHF | TGTGCCAGCAGCGTAGATTCAGGTCGACCCCAGCATTTT
TRBJ2-3 | TRBV7-2 | 17 | . | TRBD2 | CASSPRGSSGRTDTQYF | TGTGCCAGCAGCCCGAGGGGGAGTAGCGGGAGAACAGATACGCAGTATTTT
TRBJ2-7 | TRBV12-3/TRBV12-4 | 13 | . | TRBD1 | CASRRGPAYEQYF | TGTGCCAGCCGCAGGGGGCCTGCCTACGAGCAGTACTTC
TRBJ2-1 | TRBV11-1 | 16 | . | . | CASSTQTSPSDYEQFF | TGTGCCAGCAGCACCCAGACTAGTCCGTCGGATTATGAGCAGTTCTTC
TRBJ1-5 | TRBV19 | 15 | . | TRBD1 | CASTAHRGINQPQHF | TGTGCCAGTACCGCCCACAGGGGAATCAATCAGCCCCAGCATTTT
TRBJ2-4 | TRBV5-8 | 15 | . | TRBD1 | CASSLVPDRGDIQYF | TGTGCCAGCAGCTTGGTTCCCGACAGGGGGGACATTCAGTACTTC
TRBJ1-2 | TRBV5-1 | 14 | . | . | CASSLIGEAYGYTF | TGCGCCAGCAGCTTGATTGGGGAGGCCTATGGCTACACCTTC
TRBJ2-3 | TRBV25-1 | 16 | . | . | CASSERRGRGTDTQYF | TGTGCCAGCAGTGAAAGGAGGGGAAGGGGCACAGATACGCAGTATTTT
TRBJ2-7 | TRBV28 | 12 | . | . | CASRGSSYEQYF | TGTGCCAGCAGGGGGAGCTCCTACGAGCAGTACTTC
TRBJ2-1 | TRBV28 | 16 | . | TRBD2 | CASSAGDGRADNEQFF | TGTGCCAGCAGTGCGGGTGACGGGAGGGCGGACAATGAGCAGTTCTTC
TRBJ1-4 | TRBV6-2/TRBV6-3 | 15 | . | TRBD1 | CASSYSATGYEKLFF | TGTGCCAGCAGTTACTCTGCGACAGGGTATGAAAAACTGTTTTTT
TRBJ1-2 | TRBV4-1 | 17 | . | . | CASSPAFSSEANYGYTF | TGCGCCAGCAGCCCGGCGTTCTCGAGCGAAGCTAACTATGGCTACACCTTC
TRBJ1-1 | TRBV7-3 | 17 | . | . | CASSLKALPGVGTEAFF | TGTGCCAGCAGCTTAAAAGCCCTGCCCGGGGTGGGCACTGAAGCTTTCTTT
TRBJ1-1 | TRBV6-2/TRBV6-3 | 13 | . | . | CASSYNRNTEAFF | TGTGCCAGCAGTTACAATCGTAACACTGAAGCTTTCTTT
TRBJ1-5 | TRBV24-1 | 16 | . | . | CATSDGGQGAGQPQHF | TGTGCCACCAGTGATGGGGGCCAGGGAGCCGGTCAGCCCCAGCATTTT
TRBJ2-3 | TRBV5-1 | 12 | . | TRBD1 | CASGTGTDTQYF | TGCGCCAGCGGGACAGGGACAGATACGCAGTATTTT
TRBJ2-7 | TRBV20-1 | 18 | . | . | CSASIPRETGTSSYEQYF | TGCAGTGCTAGTATCCCCCGGGAGACAGGGACATCCTCCTACGAGCAGTACTTC
TRBJ1-6 | TRBV10-3 | 16 | few | . | CAISEVRGSGNSPLHF | TGTGCCATCAGTGAGGTTCGGGGGAGTGGAAATTCACCCCTCCACTTT
TRBJ2-7 | TRBV6-5 | 15 | . | . | CASSYGGSGNYEQYF | TGTGCCAGCAGTTATGGAGGGAGTGGAAACTACGAGCAGTACTTC
TRBJ2-5 | TRBV28 | 17 | . | . | CASSFPLKQANQETQYF | TGTGCCAGCAGTTTTCCACTAAAACAGGCAAATCAAGAGACCCAGTACTTC
TRBJ1-5 | TRBV27 | 12 | . | . | CASSHSNQPQHF | TGTGCCAGCAGCCATAGCAATCAGCCCCAGCATTTT
TRBJ1-1 | TRBV19 | 15 | . | TRBD1 | CASTTLGQGRTEAFF | TGTGCCAGTACCACTCTCGGACAGGGGAGAACTGAAGCTTTCTTT
TRBJ1-2 | TRBV7-2 | 14 | . | TRBD1 | CASSLNRGNYGYTF | TGTGCCAGCAGCTTGAACAGGGGGAACTATGGCTACACCTTC
TRBJ1-2 | TRBV24-1 | 14 | . | . | CATSDLSRGYGYTF | TGTGCCACCAGTGATTTGTCCAGGGGCTATGGCTACACCTTC
TRBJ2-7 | TRBV28 | 16 | . | TRBD1 | CASSTQDREISYEQYF | TGTGCCAGCAGTACCCAAGACAGGGAGATCTCCTACGAGCAGTACTTC
TRBJ1-3 | TRBV18 | 15 | . | . | CASSRQVISGNTIYF | TGTGCCAGCTCACGACAGGTTATCTCTGGAAACACCATATATTTT
TRBJ1-6 | TRBV9 | 15 | . | . | CASSLPLRLNSPLHF | TGTGCCAGCAGTTTGCCCCTGCGACTGAATTCACCCCTCCACTTT
TRBJ1-1 | TRBV6-5 | 14 | . | TRBD1 | CASSNRGAYTEAFF | TGTGCCAGCAGCAACAGGGGAGCTTACACTGAAGCTTTCTTT
TRBJ2-1 | TRBV5-8 | 15 | . | TRBD1 | CASSLGDRGGNEQFF | TGTGCCAGCAGCTTGGGGGACAGGGGCGGGAATGAGCAGTTCTTC
TRBJ2-5 | TRBV7-7 | 14 | once | TRBD1 | CASSSDRGMETQYF | TGTGCTAGCAGCTCCGACAGGGGGATGGAGACCCAGTACTTC
TRBJ1-1 | TRBV29-1 | 13 | . | . | CSASRGVGTEAFF | TGCAGCGCTAGCAGGGGAGTGGGCACTGAAGCTTTCTTT